Below are 28 T cell receptor beta chains sequenced from a single sample in a study of cytomegalovirus exposure and HLA in healthy donors. Primers: 60 Vbeta forward and 13 Jbeta reverse. Sequenced by immunoSEQ multiplex PCR; TCRdb stores in-frame clones only, minus some. The sample has about 120,000 clones, 65% to 80% seen once. Material: PBMCs. Receptors originate from a woman aged 35 to 49 in good health and CMV-seropositive.

The rearrangement links TRBV18 to TRBJ2-1; 7 positions match TRBD1. J gave up 13 bases and V 1 base, and 7 bases lay outside the gene matches. Per germline, CDR1 KGHSH and CDR2 LQKENI. The CDR3 contains 13 residues. The CDR3 spells CASSPLGRDRQFF. CDR3 DNA: TGTGCCAGCTCACCACTCGGCCGGGACAGACAGTTCTTC.

This chain joins TRBV28 and TRBJ1-1; D perhaps matches TRBD1 (5 bases). Per the germline V gene, CDR1 is MDHEN and CDR2 is SYDVKM. The ends were cut back, 3 bases at V and 5 bases at J, with 10 bases in the middle. The CDR3 sequence is 13 residues long. The CDR3 DNA reads TGTGCCAGCAGTTTGGGGCGTCGTACTGAAGCTTTCTTT. Translation gives CASSLGRRTEAFF.

The rearrangement uses TRBV6-5 and TRBJ2-1; D uncertain. Germline V lookup: CDR1 MNHEY, CDR2 SVGAGI. CDR3 length: 15 residues. V shed 5 bases and J shed 0 bases, with 11 bases lying between them. The CDR3 protein is CASSGGSSSYNEQFF. For the CDR3, the DNA is TGTGCCAGCAGTGGCGGCAGCAGCTCCTACAATGAGCAGTTCTTC.

The V and J genes are TRBV7-3 and TRBJ1-2; 7 positions agree with TRBD1. The CDR3 contains 16 residues. The V segment lost 3 bases and the J segment 4 bases; nucleotides outside the gene matches: 11. From germline, CDR1 is SGHTA and CDR2 FQGTGA. The CDR3 DNA reads TGTGCCAGCAGCTTTAATATACGGGGACAGAGCTATGGCTACACCTTC. It translates to CASSFNIRGQSYGYTF.

In this sample, this clone turned up a few times. The rearrangement links TRBV7-9 to TRBJ2-7; D may be TRBD1 (5 bases). CDR1 is SEHNR and CDR2 is FQNEAQ in the germline V gene (reference sequence). Trimming stripped 1 base from V and 7 bases from J, with 8 bases between. The CDR3 covers 12 residues. CDR3 in DNA: TGTGCCAGCAGCTTAGAAGGGGTTGAGCAGTACTTC. This encodes CASSLEGVEQYF.

This clone was recorded only once. The CDR3 loop is CASSSQEDTEAFF. CDR3 sequence (DNA): TGTGCCAGCAGTTCCCAGGAAGACACTGAAGCTTTCTTT. The rearrangement joins TRBV14 to TRBJ1-1, with unresolved D. The V gene's germline CDR1 is SGHDN and CDR2 FVKESK. The V and J ends lost 6 bases and 3 bases respectively, with 11 bases between them. The CDR3 has 13 amino acids.

The V and J genes are TRBV18 and TRBJ2-5, with D possibly matching TRBD2 (7 bases). The CDR3 length is 18 residues. Trimming removed 6 bases from V and 4 bases from J, with 27 bases in between. Per the germline V gene, CDR1 is KGHSH and CDR2 is LQKENI. The CDR3 reads CASSPVRASGGGGETQYF. The CDR3, as DNA: TGTGCCAGCTCTCCCGTAAGGGCTAGCGGAGGAGGGGGAGAGACCCAGTACTTC.

V and J are TRBV7-3 and TRBJ1-1; weak D call: TRBD1 (6 bases). CDR3 length: 15 residues. Between the trimmed V and J ends, which lost 9 bases and 3 bases, there was a span of 20 bases. Germline V lookup: CDR1 SGHTA, CDR2 FQGTGA. The CDR3 spells CASQSTGFGDTEAFF. The CDR3 DNA follows: TGTGCCAGTCAAAGCACAGGGTTCGGGGACACTGAAGCTTTCTTT.

This chain connects TRBV7-3 to TRBJ1-1; possibly TRBD1 for D (6 bases). The CDR3 has 15 residues. V dropped 5 bases and J dropped 4 bases, with 17 bases sitting between them. CDR1 is SGHTA and CDR2 is FQGTGA in the germline V gene. The CDR3 spells CASSPGGGWGTEAFF. The DNA for the CDR3 is TGTGCCAGCAGCCCAGGCGGGGGCTGGGGCACTGAAGCTTTCTTT. Together with reference TRBV7-3 and TRBJ1-1, the CDR3 gives the full variable domain: GAGVSQTPSNKVTEKGKYVELRCDPISGHTALYWYRQSLGQGPEFLIYFQGTGAADDSGLPNDRFFAVRPEGSVSTLKIQRTERGDSAVYLCASSPGGGWGTEAFFGQGTRLTVV.

This chain uses TRBV28 with TRBJ2-3, with 7 bases identical to TRBD2. CDR1 is MDHEN and CDR2 is SYDVKM in the germline V gene. The ends lost 5 bases at V and 2 bases at J; junction bases unmatched: 7. CDR3 length equals 15 residues. CDR3 sequence: CASSGSTSDTDTQYF. DNA of the CDR3: TGTGCCAGCAGTGGATCAACTAGCGACACAGATACGCAGTATTTT.

The rearrangement links TRBV30 to TRBJ1-5, with a tentative D call TRBD1 (5 bases). There are 14 residues in the CDR3. V dropped 1 base and J dropped 4 bases, with 11 bases sitting between them. Germline loops: CDR1 GTSNPN, CDR2 SVGIG (reference sequence). CDR3 nucleotide sequence: TGTGCCTGGAGTGCAGGGCGGGGGAATCAGCCCCAGCATTTT. As protein: CAWSAGRGNQPQHF.

This clone came up a few times. V usage is TRBV6-5 and J usage is TRBJ2-7, with 11 positions matching TRBD1. V was clipped by 2 bases and J by 6 bases; unmatched bases: 3. The germline CDR1 and CDR2 sequences are MNHEY and SVGAGI. This CDR3 region has 14 residues. In DNA form, the CDR3 reads TGTGCCAGCAGTTACGGGGACAGGGGGTTCGAGCAGTACTTC. It is translated as CASSYGDRGFEQYF.

The chain is built from TRBV6-1 and TRBJ1-1; 7 bases match TRBD1. The CDR3 sequence is 13 residues long. CDR1 is MNHNS and CDR2 is SASEGT in the germline V gene. V lost 1 base to trimming and J lost 6 bases; unmatched junction nucleotides: 2. CDR3 bases: TGTGCCAGCAGTGAAGGGGGACAGCCTGAAGCTTTCTTT. It translates to CASSEGGQPEAFF.

This clone came up once. The CDR3 DNA sequence: TGTGCCAGCAGCGGAGGGGGACTAGCGGTGACTTCCGAGCAGTACTTC. The encoded protein is CASSGGGLAVTSEQYF. The V and J genes are TRBV11-1 and TRBJ2-7; 11 nucleotides line up with TRBD2. This CDR3 is built from 16 residues. Germline CDR1 is SGHAT and CDR2 is FQDESV (reference sequence). V lost 5 bases to trimming and J lost 6 bases; unmatched junction nucleotides: 12.

This clone was detected only once. The gene calls are TRBV6-5 and TRBJ1-2; TRBD1 aligns across 9 bases. After removal of 5 bases from V and 5 bases from J, the junction contained 9 bases not matched to a gene. Germline CDR1 is MNHEY and CDR2 is SVGAGI. CDR3 length equals 15 residues. The CDR3 sequence: CASSIQGAEGYGYTF. The CDR3 DNA reads as TGTGCCAGCAGTATACAGGGGGCGGAGGGTTATGGCTACACCTTC.

As for this clone: The conserved phenylalanine or tryptophan normally closing the CDR3 is absent here, so this likely arose from a read error. The DNA is left out, because the CDR3 cannot be placed on it with certainty; the CDR3 is given as TCRdb lists it. V and J are TRBV4-2 and TRBJ1-5. The CDR3 is 13 residues long, ends included. Germline CDR1 reads LGHNA; CDR2 reads YNFKEQ. The CDR3 sequence: CASSQEDLRRPGS.

The chain joins TRBV29-1 to TRBJ1-1, with D possibly matching TRBD1 (6 bases). V gave up 4 bases and J gave up 0 bases, with 18 bases separating them. The CDR3 has 16 residues. The V gene's germline CDR1 is SQVTM and CDR2 ANQGSEA. The CDR3, as DNA: TGCAGCGTTGCCCTAGCCCAGGGGCCAATGAACACTGAAGCTTTCTTT. It is translated as CSVALAQGPMNTEAFF.

The genes are TRBV5-1 and TRBJ1-4, with D unresolved. Germline CDR1 SGHRS, CDR2 YFSETQ. The ends were cut back, 0 bases at V and 0 bases at J, with 3 bases in the middle. CDR3 size: 14 residues. As DNA, the CDR3 is TGCGCCAGCAGCTTGGACTCAACTAATGAAAAACTGTTTTTT. Its translation is CASSLDSTNEKLFF. Combining the CDR3 with reference TRBV5-1 and TRBJ1-4 gives the whole variable domain KAGVTQTPRYLIKTRGQQVTLSCSPISGHRSVSWYQQTPGQGLQFLFEYFSETQRNKGNFPGRFSGRQFSNSRSEMNVSTLELGDSALYLCASSLDSTNEKLFFGSGTQLSVL.

V gene TRBV30 combines with J gene TRBJ2-2, with D possibly matching TRBD2 (5 bases). Between the trimmed V and J ends, which lost 2 bases and 11 bases, there was a span of 12 bases. Germline CDR1 reads GTSNPN; CDR2 reads SVGIG (reference sequence). This CDR3 region has 12 residues. The CDR3 is CAWSSTPGELFF. As DNA, the CDR3 is TGTGCCTGGAGTTCAACCCCGGGAGAGCTGTTTTTT.

The gene calls are TRBV5-4 and TRBJ2-1, with TRBD2 matching over 7 bases. V gave up 4 bases and J gave up 5 bases; unmatched junction bases: 9. The CDR3 sequence is 15 residues long. Germline V gene lookup returns CDR1 SGHNT and CDR2 YYREEE (reference sequence). CDR3 protein: CASSPLERGNNEQFF. In DNA form, the CDR3 reads TGTGCCAGCAGCCCCCTTGAGCGGGGAAACAATGAGCAGTTCTTC.

The chain recombines TRBV30 with TRBJ1-4; 8 bases align to TRBD1. The V gene end was trimmed by 3 bases and the J gene end by 1 base; junction bases not matched to a gene: 7. This CDR3 region has 16 residues. Germline V gene data show CDR1 as GTSNPN and CDR2 as SVGIG (reference sequence). The CDR3 region has the DNA TGTGCCTGGAGCCGGACGACAGGGGTAACTAATGAAAAACTGTTTTTT. Its translation: CAWSRTTGVTNEKLFF.

Concerning this clone itself: At one end the junction does not follow the germline gene, possibly because of a read error. The chain combines TRBV7-9 with TRBJ1-1; D call uncertain. Germline V CDR1 and CDR2: SEHNR, FQNEAQ (reference sequence). This CDR3 spans 12 amino acids. CDR3 protein: CSSSLPNTEAFF. In DNA, the CDR3 is TGTTCCAGCAGCCTCCCGAACACTGAAGCTTTCTTT.

This chain uses TRBV10-3 with TRBJ2-1; D might be TRBD1 (5 bases). Germline CDR1 is ENHRY and CDR2 is SYGVKD. The CDR3 length is 16 residues. Trimming removed 2 bases from V and 5 bases from J, with 16 bases in between. CDR3 sequence reads: CAISEGALGSDNEQFF. Here the CDR3 DNA reads TGTGCCATCAGTGAGGGGGCCCTAGGTTCGGACAATGAGCAGTTCTTC.

V gene TRBV29-1 combines with J gene TRBJ1-2, with a tentative D call TRBD1 (6 bases). V was trimmed by 7 bases and J by 8 bases, leaving 17 bases between them. CDR1 and CDR2 (germline): SQVTM, ANQGSEA. The CDR3 has 12 amino acids. The CDR3 DNA follows: TGCAGCGCCGATCCAGGGGCGGGCGGCTACACCTTC. Amino acid sequence: CSADPGAGGYTF. The complete variable domain, with remaining parts taken from reference TRBV29-1 and TRBJ1-2, reads SAVISQKPSRDICQRGTSLTIQCQVDSQVTMMFWYRQQPGQSLTLIATANQGSEATYESGFVIDKFPISRPNLTFSTLTVSNMSPEDSSIYLCSADPGAGGYTFGSGTRLTVV.

The chain recombines TRBV4-2 with TRBJ1-5; D is perhaps TRBD1 (6 bases). Trimming took 0 bases from V and 5 from J, leaving 11 bases between them. The CDR3 totals 15 residues. In germline, CDR1 is LGHNA, CDR2 YNFKEQ. CDR3 sequence (DNA): TGTGCCAGCAGCCAAGATCTGGCAGGGGATCAGCCCCAGCATTTT. As protein: CASSQDLAGDQPQHF.

The CDR3 loop is CASSLGAGTGGEKLFF. The CDR3 region has the DNA TGTGCCAGCAGCTTAGGCGCCGGGACAGGGGGCGAAAAACTGTTTTTT. This chain joins TRBV7-2 and TRBJ1-4; 12 bases are shared with TRBD1. Germline-derived CDR1 and CDR2 are SGHTA and FQGNSA. The CDR3 runs to 16 residues. J lost 8 bases, V lost 1 base, and 5 bases had no gene match. Filled out from reference TRBV7-2 and TRBJ1-4, the complete variable domain reads GAGVSQSPSNKVTEKGKDVELRCDPISGHTALYWYRQSLGQGLEFLIYFQGNSAPDKSGLPSDRFSAERTGGSVSTLTIQRTQQEDSAVYLCASSLGAGTGGEKLFFGSGTQLSVL.

This clone was observed a few times. The chain employs TRBV6-6 and TRBJ2-1; TRBD2 is a possible D gene (7 bases). With 7 bases removed from V and 5 bases from J, the gap between germline ends came to 21 bases. Germline V gene lookup returns CDR1 MNHNY and CDR2 SVGAGI (reference sequence). This CDR3 has 16 amino acids. The CDR3 sequence: CASILLGGGDNNEQFF. The CDR3 nucleotides read TGTGCCAGCATCCTCCTCGGGGGAGGGGACAACAATGAGCAGTTCTTC.

The rearrangement joins TRBV11-2 to TRBJ2-1, with 7 positions matching TRBD1. The CDR3 has 15 amino acids. V was pared by 6 bases and J by 3 bases, with 8 bases of the junction left unmatched. The V gene's germline CDR1 is SGHAT and CDR2 FQNNGV. CDR3 protein: CASSSGQAIYNEQFF. CDR3 in DNA: TGTGCCAGCAGTTCCGGACAGGCAATCTACAATGAGCAGTTCTTC.